The 26 T cell receptor beta chains given below trace back to one sample, sequenced in a study of cytomegalovirus exposure and HLA in healthy donors. In the PCR, 60 Vbeta and 13 Jbeta primers were used. Libraries were prepared by immunoSEQ multiplex PCR; TCRdb keeps only in-frame clonotypes and omits some of them. The sample carries roughly 70,000 clones, roughly four fifths recorded once. Source material: PBMCs. The receptors here all came from a man aged 65-85 years in good health and CMV-seronegative.

The chain carries TRBV6-4 and TRBJ2-1; 9 bases match TRBD1. Per the germline V gene, CDR1 is MRHNA and CDR2 is SNTAGT. This CDR3 has 15 residues. Unmatched junction bases numbered 9, after V lost 3 bases and J lost 9 bases. The CDR3 DNA sequence: TGTGCCAGCAGTGAAATGGGACAGGGCTTTGGTGAGCAGTTCTTC. Encoded protein: CASSEMGQGFGEQFF.

This clone was seen a single time. The chain is built from TRBV10-3 and TRBJ2-5; D may be TRBD1 (5 bases). In germline, CDR1 is ENHRY, CDR2 SYGVKD. V was trimmed by 4 bases and J by 7 bases, leaving 13 bases between them. The CDR3 has 13 amino acids. In DNA, the CDR3 is TGTGCCATCAGTGGTGAGGATAGGGGGACCCAGTACTTC. Its protein is CAISGEDRGTQYF.

The gene calls are TRBV6-1 and TRBJ1-1; possible D gene TRBD1, 6 bases. Germline loops: CDR1 MNHNS, CDR2 SASEGT. V was pared by 5 bases and J by 1 base, with 11 bases between. This CDR3 has 14 amino acids. CDR3 loop: CASSLTGQNTEAFF. The DNA of the CDR3 is TGTGCCAGCAGTCTGACAGGTCAGAACACTGAAGCTTTCTTT.

This chain joins TRBV5-1 and TRBJ2-5, with D tentatively TRBD1 (5 bases). V lost 7 bases, J lost 2 bases, and 12 bases lay in between. In germline, CDR1 is SGHRS, CDR2 YFSETQ. The CDR3 is 13 amino acids. The CDR3 loop is CASGQGNQETQYF. The CDR3 nucleotides are TGCGCCAGCGGCCAGGGAAATCAAGAGACCCAGTACTTC.

This chain joins TRBV4-3 and TRBJ1-1; D might be TRBD1 (6 bases). CDR3 length: 15 residues. Trimming removed 1 base at V and 5 bases at J, with 14 bases between. Germline values: CDR1 LGHNA, CDR2 YSLEER. The CDR3 region is CASSQANRAVTEAFF. CDR3 nucleotide sequence: TGCGCCAGCAGCCAAGCGAACAGGGCCGTAACTGAAGCTTTCTTT.

J is TRBJ2-1 and V is TRBV9; maybe TRBD2 (6 bases). The CDR3 consists of 15 residues. Germline V gene sequence: CDR1 SGDLS, CDR2 YYNGEE. Trimming stripped 0 bases from V and 3 bases from J, with 10 bases between. The chain's CDR3 is CASSVEMGLYNEQFF. CDR3 in DNA: TGTGCCAGCAGCGTAGAGATGGGACTCTACAATGAGCAGTTCTTC. The whole variable domain, filled in from reference TRBV9 and TRBJ2-1, reads DSGVTQTPKHLITATGQRVTLRCSPRSGDLSVYWYQQSLDQGLQFLIQYYNGEERAKGNILERFSAQQFPDLHSELNLSSLELGDSALYFCASSVEMGLYNEQFFGPGTRLTVL.

The chain uses TRBV5-8 and TRBJ2-5; D gene uncertain. Germline lookup yields CDR1 SGHTS and CDR2 YDEGEE. V lost 0 bases, J lost 4 bases, and 4 bases lay in between. The CDR3 is 12 residues long. DNA of the CDR3: TGTGCCAGCAGCTTGGCCCGAGAGACCCAGTACTTC. It translates to CASSLARETQYF.

The rearrangement joins TRBV10-2 to TRBJ1-4, with D tentatively TRBD1 (6 bases). Germline V gene lookup returns CDR1 WSHSY and CDR2 SAAADI. The V end was cut by 5 bases, the J end by 6 bases, with 10 bases between. The CDR3 is 13 residues long. The CDR3 loop reads CASSYRVDEKLFF. CDR3 bases: TGCGCCAGCAGTTACAGGGTGGATGAAAAACTGTTTTTT.

The V gene is TRBV21-1, the J gene TRBJ1-6; TRBD1, the table's D call, was not compared with the DNA. TRBV21-1 is a pseudogene locus. The CDR3 spans 16 residues. CDR3 loop: CASSKAAIRLTEPLHF. The CDR3 DNA is TGTGCCAGCAGCAAAGCGGCGATACGTCTCACAGAACCCCTCCACTTT.

This clone was observed a handful of times. The chain carries TRBV30 and TRBJ2-7; weak D call: TRBD2 (6 bases). This CDR3 is 13 amino acids long. Trimming took 0 bases from V and 2 from J, leaving 8 bases between them. The germline V gene has CDR1 GTSNPN and CDR2 SVGIG (reference sequence). The CDR3 protein is CAWSVSGAYEQYF. In nucleotides, the CDR3 is TGTGCCTGGAGTGTCTCGGGGGCCTACGAGCAGTACTTC.

J is TRBJ2-1 and V is TRBV7-6, with TRBD1 as a possible D gene (5 bases). Trimming cost V 0 bases and J 6 bases, with 9 bases left between them. The CDR3 has 14 amino acids. Germline CDR1 reads SGHVS; CDR2 reads FNYEAQ. Here the CDR3 reads CASSLADSLNEQFF. The CDR3 nucleotides read TGTGCCAGCAGCTTAGCCGACAGCCTCAATGAGCAGTTCTTC.

This CDR3 is CATKTGPYEQYF. The CDR3, as DNA: TGTGCCACCAAGACAGGACCCTACGAGCAGTACTTC. This chain joins TRBV19 and TRBJ2-7; D might be TRBD1 (6 bases). Trimming took off 10 bases at V and 2 bases at J, with 12 bases between the two ends. The germline gives CDR1 LNHDA, CDR2 SQIVND (reference sequence). CDR3 length: 12 residues.

This chain joins TRBV28 and TRBJ2-3; 12 nucleotides line up with TRBD2. The CDR3 runs 14 residues. The germline gives CDR1 MDHEN, CDR2 SYDVKM. The J segment lost 5 bases and the V segment lost 5 bases, leaving 2 bases of the junction unmatched. The CDR3 nucleotides read TGTGCCAGCAGTACTAGCGGGGGGTTAGATACGCAGTATTTT. Amino acids: CASSTSGGLDTQYF.

This clone has just a few counts. V gene TRBV2 combines with J gene TRBJ1-3; 8 bases align to TRBD1. The CDR3 is made up of 12 amino acids. J was trimmed by 11 bases and V by 5 bases; bases with no gene match: 5. Per germline, CDR1 SNHLY and CDR2 FYNNEI. The CDR3 region has the DNA TGTGCCAGCAGTCGACAGGGGTCAGCCATATATTTT. Amino acid sequence: CASSRQGSAIYF.

The chain joins TRBV7-2 to TRBJ2-7; 7 positions agree with TRBD2. The CDR3 length is 16 residues. Germline-derived CDR1 and CDR2 are SGHTA and FQGNSA. J gave up 1 base and V 6 bases, and 12 bases lay outside the gene matches. CDR3 sequence: CASRSPGGPTSYEQYF. CDR3 nucleotides: TGTGCCAGCAGGTCCCCGGGAGGTCCCACGTCCTACGAGCAGTACTTC. The full variable domain, its missing parts supplied by reference TRBV7-2 and TRBJ2-7, is GAGVSQSPSNKVTEKGKDVELRCDPISGHTALYWYRQSLGQGLEFLIYFQGNSAPDKSGLPSDRFSAERTGGSVSTLTIQRTQQEDSAVYLCASRSPGGPTSYEQYFGPGTRLTVT.

The chain couples TRBV7-2 to TRBJ1-4; the D is unclear. The germline V gene has CDR1 SGHTA and CDR2 FQGNSA. The length of the CDR3 is 12 residues. V was cut by 3 bases and J by 4 bases, with 3 bases left in between. The CDR3 region is CASSFNNEKLFF. CDR3 nucleotide sequence: TGTGCCAGCAGCTTCAATAATGAAAAACTGTTTTTT.

This chain links TRBV30 with TRBJ1-5; no definite D call. CDR1 GTSNPN and CDR2 SVGIG come from the germline V gene (reference sequence). The CDR3 length is 14 residues. V shed 2 bases and J shed 1 base, with 9 bases lying between them. For the CDR3, the DNA is TGTGCCTGGAGTAACCCGCGGAGCAATCAGCCCCAGCATTTT. This gives the protein CAWSNPRSNQPQHF.

For this clone: This sample includes further DNA sequences coding for the same CDR3. This chain connects TRBV30 to TRBJ1-5; D gene unclear. V lost 0 bases and J 4 bases, leaving 7 bases between the germline ends. The CDR3 is made up of 13 amino acids. Germline-derived CDR1 and CDR2 are GTSNPN and SVGIG (reference sequence). CDR3 region: CAWSVRGNQPQHF. CDR3 coding DNA: TGTGCCTGGAGTGTTCGGGGAAATCAGCCCCAGCATTTT.

This clone has more than one count but fewer than ten. The chain joins TRBV7-6 to TRBJ2-7; D remains unclear. The V gene lost 1 base and the J gene lost 5 bases, with 9 bases spanning the gap. Germline V lookup: CDR1 SGHVS, CDR2 FNYEAQ. CDR3 length: 13 amino acids. CDR3 in DNA: TGTGCCAGCAGCTTAGGAACGCTAAACGAGCAGTACTTC. It yields the protein CASSLGTLNEQYF. The entire variable domain, with the rest obtained from reference TRBV7-6 and TRBJ2-7, is as follows: GAGVSQSPRYKVTKRGQDVALRCDPISGHVSLYWYRQALGQGPEFLTYFNYEAQQDKSGLPNDRFSAERPEGSISTLTIQRTEQRDSAMYRCASSLGTLNEQYFGPGTRLTVT.

The CDR3 loop is CASSSDWGFRDSSNYGYTF. In DNA form, the CDR3 reads TGTGCCAGCAGCAGCGACTGGGGATTTAGGGACAGTTCTAACTATGGCTACACCTTC. The chain links TRBV7-9 to TRBJ1-2; 7 bases are a match to TRBD1. The CDR3 loop spans 19 amino acids. With V trimmed by 5 bases and J by 0 bases, 18 bases remained unmatched. Germline CDR1 and CDR2: SEHNR and FQNEAQ (reference sequence).

The J gene is TRBJ2-4, the V gene TRBV28; a weak D match, TRBD2 (7 bases). This CDR3 spans 16 amino acids. V was cut by 5 bases and J by 9 bases, with 23 bases left in between. Germline loops: CDR1 MDHEN, CDR2 SYDVKM. The CDR3 loop is CASSVARGAEVTIQYF. The CDR3 bases are TGTGCCAGCAGTGTCGCACGGGGGGCAGAGGTTACCATTCAGTACTTC.

The V gene is TRBV21-1, the J gene TRBJ2-1; TRBD2 is the table's D call, not checked against the DNA. TRBV21-1 is a pseudogene locus. CDR3 size: 14 residues. The CDR3: CASSKGLRVHEQFF. The CDR3 DNA is TGTGCCAGCAGCAAAGGACTCCGGGTCCATGAGCAGTTCTTC.

This chain links TRBV7-8 with TRBJ2-7, with D tentatively TRBD2 (6 bases). Germline loops: CDR1 SGHVS, CDR2 FQNEAQ. The CDR3 runs 14 residues. V was shortened by 3 bases and J by 0 bases, with 9 bases between the two germline ends. This CDR3 is CASSFGGFSYEQYF. The CDR3 DNA sequence: TGTGCCAGCAGCTTTGGGGGGTTCTCCTACGAGCAGTACTTC.

This sequence joins TRBV19 and TRBJ1-1; D may be TRBD1 (5 bases). Trimming removed 4 bases from V and 6 bases from J, with 12 bases in between. Germline CDR1 LNHDA, CDR2 SQIVND (reference sequence). The CDR3 is 13 amino acids. CDR3 coding DNA: TGTGCCAGTAGTAAATTCACAGGTGCTGAAGCTTTCTTT. Translated, it gives CASSKFTGAEAFF.

The rearrangement uses TRBV5-1 and TRBJ2-1, with D perhaps TRBD1 (5 bases). From germline, CDR1 is SGHRS and CDR2 YFSETQ. V lost 1 base, J lost 10 bases, and 12 bases lay in between. This CDR3 contains 13 residues. CDR3 coding DNA: TGCGCCAGCAGCTTGCTTGCAGGGTGGGAGCAGTTCTTC. Protein sequence: CASSLLAGWEQFF.

For the CDR3, the DNA is TGTGCCAGCAGTACAACAGGGGGCGCGGCCGGGGAGCTGTTTTTT. It encodes CASSTTGGAAGELFF. The rearrangement links TRBV6-5 to TRBJ2-2, with 9 bases that match TRBD1. Per germline, CDR1 MNHEY and CDR2 SVGAGI. J was trimmed by 6 bases and V by 5 bases; bases with no gene match: 7. The CDR3 is 15 amino acids.